What follows are 2 T cell receptor beta chains derived from one specimen sequenced in a study of blood T cell repertoires in COVID-19. Clones were read by immunoSEQ multiplex PCR, and TCRdb kept only the in-frame ones, dropping some. The sample yields approximately 250,000 clones, around 88% seen once. The material sequenced was peripheral blood. All receptors come from a woman in her 70s with COVID-19, enrolled during active disease.

V is TRBV7-9 and J is TRBJ2-4, with a tentative D call TRBD1 (6 bases). The CDR3 sequence is 17 residues long. V dropped 1 base and J dropped 0 bases, with 13 bases sitting between them. Germline V gene sequence: CDR1 SEHNR, CDR2 FQNEAQ (reference sequence). The CDR3 nucleotides read TGTGCCAGCAGCTTAGTATCCCAAGGGGGAGCCAAAAACATTCAGTACTTC. It translates to CASSLVSQGGAKNIQYF. The full variable domain, in which reference TRBV7-9 and TRBJ2-4 provide the parts outside the CDR3, is DTGVSQNPRHKITKRGQNVTFRCDPISEHNRLYWYRQTLGQGPEFLTYFQNEAQLEKSRLLSDRFSAERPKGSFSTLEIQRTEQGDSAMYLCASSLVSQGGAKNIQYFGAGTRLSVL.

This clone was observed a single time. The chain employs TRBV7-9 and TRBJ2-7; 7 nucleotides agree with TRBD1. The trim removed 6 bases at V and 4 bases at J, leaving 9 bases unmatched. The germline V gene has CDR1 SEHNR and CDR2 FQNEAQ (reference sequence). This CDR3 contains 14 residues. CDR3 amino acids: CASSPAGGQYEQYF. CDR3 in DNA: TGTGCCAGCAGTCCCGCAGGGGGTCAATACGAGCAGTACTTC.